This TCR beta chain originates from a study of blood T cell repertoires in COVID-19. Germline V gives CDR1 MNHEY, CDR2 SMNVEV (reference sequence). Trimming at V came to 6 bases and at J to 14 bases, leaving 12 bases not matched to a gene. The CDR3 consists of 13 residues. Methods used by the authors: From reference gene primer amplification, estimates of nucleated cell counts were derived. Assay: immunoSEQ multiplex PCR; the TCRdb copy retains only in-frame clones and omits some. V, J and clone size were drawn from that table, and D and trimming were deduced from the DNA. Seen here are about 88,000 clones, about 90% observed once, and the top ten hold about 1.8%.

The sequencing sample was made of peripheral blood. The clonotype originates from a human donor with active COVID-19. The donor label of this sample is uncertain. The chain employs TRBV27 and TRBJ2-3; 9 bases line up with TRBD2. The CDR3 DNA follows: TGTGCCAGCAGATCCATAGCGGGGGCCCCCTGGTATTTT. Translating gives CASRSIAGAPWYF.